This T cell receptor (beta chain) was captured by sequencing in a study of OX40 agonist ivuxolimab in advanced cancers. Study information: Subjects had a mean age of around 63 years, with a range of 23 to 79; less than 90% were male. There were three patients with partial responses, one having hepatocellular carcinoma and two cutaneous melanoma. Whole-study findings and limits: CD8+ T cells (on average) carried more expanded clones than CD4+ T cells.

Repertoires were generated with immunoSEQ multiplex PCR, while TCRdb's copy carries only in-frame clones and drops some. There are about 58,000 clones in the sample; around four fifths occur only once, and 0.7% to 0.8% lies in the top ten. The length of the CDR3 is 13 residues. With 5 bases removed from V and 4 bases from J, the gap between germline ends came to 11 bases. The germline V gene encodes CDR1 SGHVS and CDR2 FNYEAQ. A note on this clone: The antigen remains undetermined.

The starting material was CD4+ or CD8+ T cells sorted from blood, obtained in a trial of the OX40 agonist ivuxolimab. The chain has TRBV7-6 and TRBJ2-5, with D possibly matching TRBD1 (6 bases). The TCR was taken from an adult with an advanced solid tumor such as melanoma, head and neck, liver or kidney cancer. CDR3 sequence: CASSPTGTETQYF. The CDR3 DNA reads as TGTGCCAGCAGCCCAACAGGGACAGAGACCCAGTACTTC.